A single sample gave rise to the 20 T cell receptor beta chains below, sequenced in a study of blood T cell repertoires in COVID-19. TCRdb keeps only in-frame clones here, not all; method: immunoSEQ multiplex PCR. The profile shows about 490,000 clones, 75% to 90% of them singletons. The material sequenced was peripheral blood. The source of these receptors is a human donor in a cohort sampled during active COVID-19.

This clone was observed a single time. The chain combines TRBV5-1 with TRBJ1-2, with D maybe TRBD1 (5 bases). Trimming stripped 2 bases from V and 6 bases from J, with 14 bases between. Per germline, CDR1 SGHRS and CDR2 YFSETQ. CDR3 length: 14 amino acids. The CDR3 region is CASSFQGIQDGYTF. Here the CDR3 DNA reads TGCGCCAGCAGCTTCCAGGGAATTCAGGATGGCTACACCTTC.

There are a few counts of this clone. The rearrangement links TRBV6-6 to TRBJ1-1, with 10 bases identical to TRBD1. V trimming: 2 bases; J trimming: 5 bases; junction bases outside the gene matches: 5. CDR1 is MNHNY and CDR2 is SVGAGI in the germline V gene (reference sequence). The CDR3 sequence is 15 residues long. The CDR3: CASSYAGTGETEAFF. In nucleotides, the CDR3 is TGTGCCAGCAGTTACGCCGGGACAGGGGAGACTGAAGCTTTCTTT.

At least ten counts were recorded for this clone. The chain is built from TRBV18 and TRBJ2-1; TRBD2 matches at 13 bases. The CDR3 loop spans 16 amino acids. V was pared by 3 bases and J by 4 bases, with 3 bases of the junction left unmatched. In germline, CDR1 is KGHSH, CDR2 LQKENI. The CDR3 DNA follows: TGTGCCAGCTCACCGGGACTAGCGGGGATGTACAATGAGCAGTTCTTC. Amino acid sequence: CASSPGLAGMYNEQFF. Full variable domain (missing parts from reference TRBV18 and TRBJ2-1): NAGVMQNPRHLVRRRGQEARLRCSPMKGHSHVYWYRQLPEEGLKFMVYLQKENIIDESGMPKERFSAEFPKEGPSILRIQQVVRGDSAAYFCASSPGLAGMYNEQFFGPGTRLTVL.

This clone was recorded once. In nucleotides, the CDR3 is TGCAGCGCTTCGACTAGCGGGAACTACGAGCAGTACTTC. This encodes CSASTSGNYEQYF. The rearrangement uses TRBV29-1 and TRBJ2-7, with 11 positions matching TRBD2. CDR3 length: 13 amino acids. Germline V lookup: CDR1 SQVTM, CDR2 ANQGSEA. After removal of 7 bases from V and 3 bases from J, the junction contained 5 bases not matched to a gene.

This chain links TRBV5-1 with TRBJ2-5, with D hard to call. The V and J ends lost 3 bases and 0 bases respectively, with 9 bases between them. Germline V gene lookup returns CDR1 SGHRS and CDR2 YFSETQ. The CDR3 spans 14 residues. This CDR3 reads CASSSPGNQETQYF. The DNA of the CDR3 is TGCGCCAGCAGCTCGCCAGGAAACCAAGAGACCCAGTACTTC.

At least ten counts were recorded for this clone. This chain uses TRBV19 with TRBJ2-5; no reliable D call. Germline V CDR1 and CDR2: LNHDA, SQIVND (reference sequence). The V end was cut by 5 bases, the J end by 1 base, with 8 bases between. The CDR3 totals 13 residues. Here the CDR3 DNA reads TGTGCCAGTAGTGTACAGCTCCAAGAGACCCAGTACTTC. This gives the protein CASSVQLQETQYF.

The V gene is TRBV5-1, the J gene TRBJ2-1; 7 nucleotides match TRBD2. Germline V gene sequence: CDR1 SGHRS, CDR2 YFSETQ. This CDR3 is built from 14 residues. Trimming cost V 0 bases and J 6 bases; bases outside gene matches: 3. In DNA, the CDR3 is TGCGCCAGCAGCTTGGTTCTAGCGGTCAATGAGCAGTTCTTC. Translating gives CASSLVLAVNEQFF.

The rearrangement links TRBV28 to TRBJ2-3, with TRBD1 identical over 8 bases. This CDR3 spans 16 amino acids. J gave up 6 bases and V 5 bases, and 13 bases lay outside the gene matches. CDR1 and CDR2 (germline): MDHEN, SYDVKM. CDR3 nucleotides: TGTGCCAGCAGTCCGATCGGGACAGGAGGCCGGGATACGCAGTATTTT. This encodes CASSPIGTGGRDTQYF.

The count of this clone is one. The CDR3 is CASSIVGAGSGANVLTF. DNA of the CDR3: TGTGCCAGTAGTATAGTGGGGGCAGGGTCCGGGGCCAACGTCCTGACTTTC. The gene calls are TRBV19 and TRBJ2-6; D may be TRBD1 (6 bases). The CDR3 covers 17 residues. The V and J ends lost 1 base and 4 bases respectively, with 14 bases between them. The germline V gene has CDR1 LNHDA and CDR2 SQIVND (reference sequence).

This clone was counted a single time. The chain uses TRBV5-1 and TRBJ2-5, with D possibly being TRBD1 (8 bases). Per germline, CDR1 SGHRS and CDR2 YFSETQ. The CDR3 is 13 amino acids. Trimming took off 4 bases at V and 7 bases at J, with 14 bases between the two ends. The CDR3 DNA is TGCGCCAGCAGCCAGGACAGGGAGGGGACCCAGTACTTC. Translating it yields CASSQDREGTQYF.

A few counts support this clone. This sequence joins TRBV7-8 and TRBJ2-7, with D possibly TRBD1 on 6 matching bases. Germline loops: CDR1 SGHVS, CDR2 FQNEAQ. Trimming took 0 bases from V and 5 from J, leaving 14 bases between them. The CDR3 consists of 15 residues. The CDR3 region has the DNA TGTGCCAGCAGCTTAGCGGCAGGGGCCTTGAACGAGCAGTACTTC. Its protein is CASSLAAGALNEQYF.

CDR3 in amino acids: CASSRALAGAGGETQYF. In DNA, the CDR3 is TGCGCCAGCAGCCGGGCCCTAGCGGGAGCGGGGGGAGAGACCCAGTACTTC. The rearrangement links TRBV5-1 to TRBJ2-5; 10 nucleotides agree with TRBD2. The CDR3 sequence is 17 residues long. In germline, CDR1 is SGHRS, CDR2 YFSETQ. The junction had 13 bases not matched to a gene; V was cut back by 4 bases and J by 4 bases.

This sequence joins TRBV7-8 and TRBJ2-7; 9 nucleotides agree with TRBD1. The V gene end was trimmed by 4 bases and the J gene end by 2 bases; junction bases not matched to a gene: 6. CDR1 and CDR2 (germline): SGHVS, FQNEAQ. CDR3 size: 15 residues. The CDR3 bases are TGTGCCAGCAGCTCCGGGACAGGGTTCACCTACGAGCAGTACTTC. Amino acid sequence: CASSSGTGFTYEQYF. Full variable domain (missing parts from reference TRBV7-8 and TRBJ2-7): GAGVSQSPRYKVAKRGQDVALRCDPISGHVSLFWYQQALGQGPEFLTYFQNEAQLDKSGLPSDRFFAERPEGSVSTLKIQRTQQEDSAVYLCASSSGTGFTYEQYFGPGTRLTVT.

V and J are TRBV5-1 and TRBJ1-3, with TRBD1 as a possible D gene (5 bases). Germline assignment: CDR1 SGHRS and CDR2 YFSETQ. The CDR3 consists of 16 residues. V was pared by 0 bases and J by 4 bases, with 14 bases between. The CDR3 DNA follows: TGCGCCAGCAGCTTGGCAGGGATTCTGCGAGGAAACACCATATATTTT. Its translation: CASSLAGILRGNTIYF.

This clone appeared a few times. This chain joins TRBV11-1 and TRBJ1-6; 10 bases match TRBD1. Per the germline V gene, CDR1 is SGHAT and CDR2 is FQDESV (reference sequence). The V segment lost 1 base and the J segment 7 bases; nucleotides outside the gene matches: 1. The CDR3 extends over 15 amino acids. The CDR3 DNA sequence: TGTGCCAGCAGCTTAGTGGGACAGGGGAATTCACCCCTCCACTTT. Its protein is CASSLVGQGNSPLHF.

The chain employs TRBV19 and TRBJ1-2; possible D gene TRBD1, 5 bases. V lost 8 bases and J lost 5, with 18 bases in between. There are 14 residues in the CDR3. CDR1 and CDR2 from the germline V gene are LNHDA and SQIVND (reference sequence). CDR3: CASSNSGRGYGYTF. The CDR3 coding sequence is TGTGCCAGTTCAAATTCCGGGAGGGGTTATGGCTACACCTTC. Looking up the rest from reference TRBV19 and TRBJ1-2 gives the full variable domain: DGGITQSPKYLFRKEGQNVTLSCEQNLNHDAMYWYRQDPGQGLRLIYYSQIVNDFQKGDIAEGYSVSREKKESFPLTVTSAQKNPTAFYLCASSNSGRGYGYTFGSGTRLTVV.

V usage is TRBV28 and J usage is TRBJ1-4; 8 bases align to TRBD1. This CDR3 has 15 residues. Germline V CDR1 and CDR2: MDHEN, SYDVKM. V dropped 4 bases and J dropped 8; count of bases not matched to a gene: 9. CDR3 DNA sequence: TGTGCCAGCAGTTCCCAACAGGGGGGTCGAGAAAAACTGTTTTTT. This gives the protein CASSSQQGGREKLFF.

V gene TRBV23-1 combines with J gene TRBJ2-7, with TRBD2 matching over 9 bases. TRBV23-1 is labeled an ORF, and its function is uncertain. V gave up 8 bases and J gave up 0 bases; unmatched junction bases: 5. This CDR3 is built from 14 residues. The CDR3 loop is CASRGRGSSYEQYF. The CDR3 nucleotides read TGCGCCAGCCGCGGGAGGGGAAGCTCCTACGAGCAGTACTTC.

The rearrangement links TRBV4-3 to TRBJ2-1; 7 positions agree with TRBD1. CDR1 is LGHNA, CDR2 YSLEER, per germline. This CDR3 has 18 amino acids. J was trimmed by 0 bases and V by 3 bases; bases with no gene match: 11. The CDR3 spells CASSQRTGLGSSYNEQFF. DNA for the CDR3: TGCGCCAGCAGCCAGAGGACAGGCCTGGGGAGCTCCTACAATGAGCAGTTCTTC.

V gene TRBV7-9 combines with J gene TRBJ1-1; D not certain. V dropped 4 bases and J dropped 1 base, with 13 bases sitting between them. Germline values: CDR1 SEHNR, CDR2 FQNEAQ (reference sequence). This CDR3 has 15 residues. CDR3 amino acids: CASSSAREGNTEAFF. The CDR3 region has the DNA TGTGCCAGCAGCTCCGCCCGGGAGGGGAACACTGAAGCTTTCTTT.